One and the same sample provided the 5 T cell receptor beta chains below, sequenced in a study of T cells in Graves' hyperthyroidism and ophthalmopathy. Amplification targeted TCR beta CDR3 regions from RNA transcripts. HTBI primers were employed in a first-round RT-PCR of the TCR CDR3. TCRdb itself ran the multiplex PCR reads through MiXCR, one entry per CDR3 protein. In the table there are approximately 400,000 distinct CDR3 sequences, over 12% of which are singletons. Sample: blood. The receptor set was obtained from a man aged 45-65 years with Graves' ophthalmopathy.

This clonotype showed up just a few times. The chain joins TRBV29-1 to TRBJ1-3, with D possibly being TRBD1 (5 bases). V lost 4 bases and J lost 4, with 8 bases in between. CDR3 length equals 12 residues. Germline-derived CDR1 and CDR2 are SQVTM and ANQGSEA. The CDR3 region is CSVGGSGNTIYF. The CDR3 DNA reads TGCAGCGTTGGGGGGTCCGGAAACACCATATATTTT.

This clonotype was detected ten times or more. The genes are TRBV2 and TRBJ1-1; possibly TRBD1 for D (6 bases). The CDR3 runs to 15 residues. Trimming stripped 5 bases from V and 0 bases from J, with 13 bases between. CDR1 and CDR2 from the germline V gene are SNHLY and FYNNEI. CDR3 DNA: TGTGCCAGCAGTCAGCATACAGGGCTGAACACTGAAGCTTTCTTT. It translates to CASSQHTGLNTEAFF.

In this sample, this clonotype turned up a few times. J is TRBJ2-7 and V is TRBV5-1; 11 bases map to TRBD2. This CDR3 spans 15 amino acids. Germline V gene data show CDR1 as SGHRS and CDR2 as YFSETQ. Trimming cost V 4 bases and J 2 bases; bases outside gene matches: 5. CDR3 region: CASSGGTSGTYEQYF. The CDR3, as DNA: TGCGCCAGCAGCGGCGGGACTAGCGGTACCTACGAGCAGTACTTC.

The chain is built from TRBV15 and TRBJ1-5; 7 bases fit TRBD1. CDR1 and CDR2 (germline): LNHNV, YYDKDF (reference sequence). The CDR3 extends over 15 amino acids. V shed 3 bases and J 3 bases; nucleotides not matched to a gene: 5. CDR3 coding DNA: TGTGCCACCAGCAGCCTACAGGGGAACAATCAGCCCCAGCATTTT. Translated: CATSSLQGNNQPQHF.

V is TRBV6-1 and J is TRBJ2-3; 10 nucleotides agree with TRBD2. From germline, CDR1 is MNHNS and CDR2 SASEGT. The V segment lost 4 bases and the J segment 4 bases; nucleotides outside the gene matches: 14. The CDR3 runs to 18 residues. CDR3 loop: CASSGFPLSGREADTQYF. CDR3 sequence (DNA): TGTGCCAGCAGTGGATTCCCCCTCAGCGGGAGGGAGGCAGATACGCAGTATTTT.